This T cell receptor (beta chain) was captured in a study of blood T cell repertoires in COVID-19. V lost 4 bases and J lost 3; bases outside the gene matches: 14. The germline V gene encodes CDR1 LGHDT and CDR2 YNNKEL (reference sequence). The CDR3 totals 18 residues. The method was immunoSEQ multiplex PCR; TCRdb's version includes in-frame clones alone and lacks a portion of them. Of fewer than 250,000 clones listed, more than 70% are singletons. The receptor's source is a woman aged 45-65 years with acute or convalescent COVID-19. The chain uses TRBV3-1 (or the pseudogene TRBV3-2) and TRBJ2-5; 10 bases align to TRBD2. The sample taken for sequencing was peripheral blood. This CDR3 is CASSPSPWTSGEEETQYF. The CDR3 DNA is TGTGCCAGCAGCCCCTCCCCCTGGACTAGCGGCGAAGAAGAGACCCAGTACTTC.